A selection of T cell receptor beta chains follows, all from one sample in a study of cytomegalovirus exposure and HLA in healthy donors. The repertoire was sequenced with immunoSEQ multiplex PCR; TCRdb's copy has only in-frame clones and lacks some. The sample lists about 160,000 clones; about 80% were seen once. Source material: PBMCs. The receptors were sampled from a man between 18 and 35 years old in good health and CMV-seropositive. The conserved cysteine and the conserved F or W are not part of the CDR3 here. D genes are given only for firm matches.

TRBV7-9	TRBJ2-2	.	ASSPMTLTGELF
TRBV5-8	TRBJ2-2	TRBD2	ASSTETSQNTGELF
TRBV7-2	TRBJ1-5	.	ASSLSTESNQPQH
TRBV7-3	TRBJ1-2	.	ASSLLGGGGYI
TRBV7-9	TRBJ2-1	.	ASSPVLSSYNEQF
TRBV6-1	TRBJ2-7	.	ASSEGRNTYEQY
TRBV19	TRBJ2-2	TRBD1	ASGTEPTGELF
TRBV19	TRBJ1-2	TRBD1	ASSRRDRSNYGYT
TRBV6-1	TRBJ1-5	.	ASSNMDSRNQPQH
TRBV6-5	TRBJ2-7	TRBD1	ASSYFGQGIYEQY
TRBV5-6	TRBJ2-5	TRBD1	ASSRDRQYQETQY
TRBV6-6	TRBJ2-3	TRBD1	ASSYDRVTDTQY
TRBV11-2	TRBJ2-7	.	ASSSIVGASSYEQY
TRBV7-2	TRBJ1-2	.	ASNTQYYGYT
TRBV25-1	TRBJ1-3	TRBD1	ASSEFTGARSGNTIY
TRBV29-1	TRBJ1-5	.	SVAGGNQPQH
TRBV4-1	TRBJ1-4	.	ASSQVNRVNEKLF
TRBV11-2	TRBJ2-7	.	ATVYTGGGTGNEQY
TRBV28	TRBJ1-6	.	ASKGGTNSPLH
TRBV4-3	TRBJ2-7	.	ASSQATGSSYEQY
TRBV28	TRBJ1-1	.	ASSLPGGRKNTEAF
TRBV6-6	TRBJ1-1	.	ASSYSTAGEAF
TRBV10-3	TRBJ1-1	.	AIRGGSPEAF
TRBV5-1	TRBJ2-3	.	ACTSGQSTDTQY
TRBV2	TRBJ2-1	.	ASSKREVGNEQF
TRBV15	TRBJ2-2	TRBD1	ATSRATGDIGELF
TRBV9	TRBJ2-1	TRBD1	ASSATGGAGSSYNEQF
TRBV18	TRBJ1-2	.	ASSEDYGFPGYT
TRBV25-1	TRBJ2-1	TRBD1	ASSGYRGREQF
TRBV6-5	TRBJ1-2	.	ASSYSQGRDGYT
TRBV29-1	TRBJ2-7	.	SVAVGGSYEQY
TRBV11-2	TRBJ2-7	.	ASSLGQAAYEQY
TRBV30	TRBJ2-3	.	AWSVGGDTQY
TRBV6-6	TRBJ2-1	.	ASSHGQGSRTRSDF
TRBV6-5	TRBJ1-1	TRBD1	ASSYSTGAEAF
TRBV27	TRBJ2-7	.	ASSYRQGGSYEQY
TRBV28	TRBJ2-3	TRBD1	ASSAGTVNTDTQY
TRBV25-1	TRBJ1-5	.	ASSPDSPNQPQH
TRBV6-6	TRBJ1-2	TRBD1	ASSSTGLHYGYT
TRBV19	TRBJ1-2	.	ASSIDPVNYGYT
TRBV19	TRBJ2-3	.	ASRGQRTDTQY
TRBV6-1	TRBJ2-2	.	ASSEPRLVNTGELF
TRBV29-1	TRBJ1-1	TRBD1	SGGQGAPEAF
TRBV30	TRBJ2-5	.	AWSLGVRTQY
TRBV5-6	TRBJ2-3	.	ASSSAEAAGTQY
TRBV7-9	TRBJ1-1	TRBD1	ASYRTGGNTEAF